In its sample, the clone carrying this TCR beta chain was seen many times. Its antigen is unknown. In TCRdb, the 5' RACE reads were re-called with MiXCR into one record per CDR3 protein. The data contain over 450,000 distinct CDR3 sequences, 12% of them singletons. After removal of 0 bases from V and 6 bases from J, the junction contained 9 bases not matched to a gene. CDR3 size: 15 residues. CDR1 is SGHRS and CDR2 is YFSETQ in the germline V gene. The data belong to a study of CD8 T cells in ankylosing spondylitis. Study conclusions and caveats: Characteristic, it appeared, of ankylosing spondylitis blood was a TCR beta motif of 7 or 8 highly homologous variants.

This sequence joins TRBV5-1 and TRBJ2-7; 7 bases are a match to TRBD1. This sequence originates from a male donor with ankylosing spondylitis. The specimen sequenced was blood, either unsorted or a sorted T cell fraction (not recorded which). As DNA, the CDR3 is TGCGCCAGCAGCTTGGCCAGACAGGGAGTGGGCGAGCAGTACTTC. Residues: CASSLARQGVGEQYF.